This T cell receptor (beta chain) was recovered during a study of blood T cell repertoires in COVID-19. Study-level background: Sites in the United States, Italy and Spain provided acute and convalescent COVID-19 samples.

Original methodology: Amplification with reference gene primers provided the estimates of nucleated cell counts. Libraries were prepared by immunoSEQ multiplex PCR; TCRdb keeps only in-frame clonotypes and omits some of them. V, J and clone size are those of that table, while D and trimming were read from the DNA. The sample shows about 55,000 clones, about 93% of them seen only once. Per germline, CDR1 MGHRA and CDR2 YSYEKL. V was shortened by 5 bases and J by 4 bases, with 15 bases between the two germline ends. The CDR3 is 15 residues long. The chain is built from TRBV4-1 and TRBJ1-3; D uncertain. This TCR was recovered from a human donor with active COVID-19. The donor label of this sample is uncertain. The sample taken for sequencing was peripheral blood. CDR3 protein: CASSTLRAQGNTIYF. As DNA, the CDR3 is TGCGCCAGCAGCACCCTCCGAGCCCAAGGAAACACCATATATTTT.